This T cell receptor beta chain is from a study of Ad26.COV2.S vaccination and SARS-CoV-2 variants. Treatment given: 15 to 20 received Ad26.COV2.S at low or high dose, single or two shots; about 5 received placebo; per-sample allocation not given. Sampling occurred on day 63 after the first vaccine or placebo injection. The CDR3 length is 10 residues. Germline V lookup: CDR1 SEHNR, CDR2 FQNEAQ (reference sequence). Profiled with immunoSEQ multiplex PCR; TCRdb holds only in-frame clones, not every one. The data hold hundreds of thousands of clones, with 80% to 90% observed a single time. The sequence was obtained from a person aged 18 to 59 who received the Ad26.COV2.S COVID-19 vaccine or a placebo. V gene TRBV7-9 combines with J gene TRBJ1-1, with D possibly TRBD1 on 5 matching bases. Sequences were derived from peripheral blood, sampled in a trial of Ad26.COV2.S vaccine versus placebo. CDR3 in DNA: TGTGTGGCAGGGTGGACTGAAGCTTTCTTT. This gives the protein CVAGWTEAFF.